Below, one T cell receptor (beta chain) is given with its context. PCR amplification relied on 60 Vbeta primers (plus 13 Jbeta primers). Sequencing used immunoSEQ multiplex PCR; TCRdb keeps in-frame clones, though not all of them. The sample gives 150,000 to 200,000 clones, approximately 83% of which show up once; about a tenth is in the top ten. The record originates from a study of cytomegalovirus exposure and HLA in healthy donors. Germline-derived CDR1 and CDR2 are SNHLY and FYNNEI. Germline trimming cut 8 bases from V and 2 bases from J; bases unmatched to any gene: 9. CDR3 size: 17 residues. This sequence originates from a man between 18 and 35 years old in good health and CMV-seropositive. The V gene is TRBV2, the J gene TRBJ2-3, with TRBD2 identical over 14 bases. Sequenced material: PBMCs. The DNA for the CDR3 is TGTGCCAGCTGGCGACTAGCGGGGGGGGACTACACAGATACGCAGTATTTT. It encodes CASWRLAGGDYTDTQYF.